One and the same sample provided the 26 T cell receptor beta chains below, sequenced in a study of shared clonotypes between healthy human individuals (dated by TCRdb to about 2020). The library was produced with the immunoSEQ multiplex PCR assay. TCRdb limited this immuneACCESS table to in-frame rearrangements with V and J called. A share of clones is missing; checked studies link under half to unresolved V genes, and the rest is unexplained. The table for this sample lists some 900,000 clones; over 75% of them were counted only once. Together, the top ten hold over 1.3% of the sample. Material for sequencing was memory CD4+ T cells sorted from blood. The cell subset or site label, read with the paper, signifies: CD45RA-negative fraction. These receptors all come from a man aged 18 to 29 in good health.

J is TRBJ2-1 and V is TRBV30, with 9 bases aligning to TRBD2. Per germline, CDR1 GTSNPN and CDR2 SVGIG (reference sequence). V shed 7 bases and J 4 bases; nucleotides not matched to a gene: 2. The CDR3 has 12 amino acids. The CDR3 protein is CASTSGYNEQFF. CDR3 sequence (DNA): TGTGCCTCGACTAGCGGTTACAATGAGCAGTTCTTC.

The gene calls are TRBV10-3 and TRBJ1-4, with 9 bases matching TRBD1. Germline values: CDR1 ENHRY, CDR2 SYGVKD. Unmatched junction bases numbered 7, after V lost 6 bases and J lost 8 bases. CDR3 length equals 14 residues. CDR3 amino acids: CAIRGQGRNEKLFF. The CDR3 DNA sequence: TGTGCCATCAGGGGACAGGGCAGGAACGAAAAACTGTTTTTT.

V gene TRBV30 combines with J gene TRBJ2-3; possible D gene TRBD1, 5 bases. Trimming took 1 base from V and 5 from J, leaving 10 bases between them. Germline CDR1 and CDR2: GTSNPN and SVGIG (reference sequence). The CDR3 has 13 residues. CDR3 in amino acids: CAWSGARGDTQYF. The CDR3 DNA reads as TGTGCCTGGAGTGGGGCAAGGGGAGATACGCAGTATTTT. Complete variable domain (other parts from reference TRBV30 and TRBJ2-3): SQTIHQWPATLVQPVGSPLSLECTVEGTSNPNLYWYRQAAGRGLQLLFYSVGIGQISSEVPQNLSASRPQDRQFILSSKKLLLSDSGFYLCAWSGARGDTQYFGPGTRLTVL.

The chain uses TRBV9 and TRBJ2-7, with 7 bases fitting TRBD2. V shed 0 bases and J 2 bases; nucleotides not matched to a gene: 8. The CDR3 spans 16 residues. Germline V lookup: CDR1 SGDLS, CDR2 YYNGEE. CDR3 sequence: CASSVGDSGYPYEQYF. CDR3 in DNA: TGTGCCAGCAGCGTAGGAGATAGCGGGTACCCCTACGAGCAGTACTTC.

The V call is TRBV9, the J call TRBJ2-5; 8 nucleotides align to TRBD2. The germline gives CDR1 SGDLS, CDR2 YYNGEE. Trimming removed 0 bases from V and 3 bases from J; junction bases left unmatched: 10. This CDR3 is 17 amino acids long. The CDR3 DNA follows: TGTGCCAGCAGCGTAGGGACCTATAGCGGGATCGAAGAGACCCAGTACTTC. It codes for CASSVGTYSGIEETQYF.

The V gene is TRBV30, the J gene TRBJ2-3; D assignment may be TRBD1 or TRBD2 (5 bases each). The germline gives CDR1 GTSNPN, CDR2 SVGIG (reference sequence). The CDR3 is made up of 14 amino acids. The V end lost 3 bases, the J end lost 5 bases, and 15 bases lay between the germline ends. The CDR3: CAWSGEGKIDTQYF. In nucleotides, the CDR3 is TGTGCCTGGAGCGGCGAGGGGAAAATAGATACGCAGTATTTT.

The gene calls are TRBV5-1 and TRBJ2-3; TRBD2 matches at 9 bases. Germline CDR1 SGHRS, CDR2 YFSETQ. This CDR3 comprises 19 residues. J was trimmed by 0 bases and V by 2 bases; bases with no gene match: 13. The CDR3, as DNA: TGCGCCAGCAGCTTAGGACGGACTAGCGCGGCCTCTAGCACAGATACGCAGTATTTT. This codes for CASSLGRTSAASSTDTQYF.

Concerning this clone itself: Other DNA variants within this sample encode the same CDR3. The chain carries TRBV11-2 and TRBJ2-1; D is ambiguous. Germline values: CDR1 SGHAT, CDR2 FQNNGV. The V end lost 1 base, the J end lost 7 bases, and 11 bases lay between the germline ends. The CDR3 totals 14 residues. This CDR3 reads CASSLVGRYNEQFF. The CDR3 coding sequence is TGTGCCAGCAGCTTAGTGGGCAGGTATAATGAGCAGTTCTTC.

V gene TRBV9 combines with J gene TRBJ1-2, with 7 bases lining up with TRBD1. Germline V lookup: CDR1 SGDLS, CDR2 YYNGEE. CDR3 length: 17 residues. The J segment lost 0 bases and the V segment lost 3 bases, leaving 11 bases of the junction unmatched. In DNA form, the CDR3 reads TGTGCCAGCAGCGCCCGACAGGGAAGTATGGCTAACTATGGCTACACCTTC. It encodes CASSARQGSMANYGYTF.

V usage is TRBV27 and J usage is TRBJ2-6; 7 bases agree with TRBD2. Germline-derived CDR1 and CDR2 are MNHEY and SMNVEV (reference sequence). Losses at the gene ends were 4 bases for V and 0 bases for J; bases not matched to a gene: 15. There are 20 residues in the CDR3. CDR3 in amino acids: CASSSWALAGVSSGANVLTF. The CDR3 DNA reads as TGTGCCAGCAGTTCTTGGGCCCTCGCGGGGGTGTCCTCTGGGGCCAACGTCCTGACTTTC.

This chain uses TRBV12-2 with TRBJ1-2. TRBV12-2 is assigned pseudogene status. The CDR3 runs to 14 residues. In DNA, the CDR3 is TGTGCAAGTCGCCCATTTAGGCCTAACTATGGCTACACCTTC. It specifies CASRPFRPNYGYTF.

The gene calls are TRBV5-1 and TRBJ2-7, with D perhaps TRBD2 (5 bases). From germline, CDR1 is SGHRS and CDR2 YFSETQ. The CDR3 extends over 18 amino acids. The germline V and J ends were trimmed by 0 bases and 4 bases, with 23 bases remaining between them. The CDR3 region has the DNA TGCGCCAGCAGCTTGGCCCCCGGAACACGGGGTAACGCATACGAGCAGTACTTC. It is translated as CASSLAPGTRGNAYEQYF. Filled out from reference TRBV5-1 and TRBJ2-7, the complete variable domain reads KAGVTQTPRYLIKTRGQQVTLSCSPISGHRSVSWYQQTPGQGLQFLFEYFSETQRNKGNFPGRFSGRQFSNSRSEMNVSTLELGDSALYLCASSLAPGTRGNAYEQYFGPGTRLTVT.

V is TRBV6-5 and J is TRBJ2-7, with TRBD2 matching over 7 bases. The CDR3 extends over 16 amino acids. V shed 0 bases, J shed 3 bases, and the junction held 8 bases outside the gene matches. Germline V CDR1 and CDR2: MNHEY, SVGAGI. DNA of the CDR3: TGTGCCAGCAGTTACTCGAAAGCGGGAATTCTCTACGAGCAGTACTTC. Its protein is CASSYSKAGILYEQYF.

The table lists this clone with a count of one. The chain couples TRBV9 to TRBJ1-3; D not certain. Trimming pared 4 bases from V and 2 bases from J, leaving 13 bases between. From germline, CDR1 is SGDLS and CDR2 YYNGEE. The CDR3 has 15 residues. Written as DNA, the CDR3 is TGTGCCAGCAGCACTAGGATAGGGCCTGGAAACACCATATATTTT. Amino acid sequence: CASSTRIGPGNTIYF. The variable domain in full, with the rest retrieved from reference TRBV9 and TRBJ1-3, is DSGVTQTPKHLITATGQRVTLRCSPRSGDLSVYWYQQSLDQGLQFLIQYYNGEERAKGNILERFSAQQFPDLHSELNLSSLELGDSALYFCASSTRIGPGNTIYFGEGSWLTVV.

The rearrangement uses TRBV6-5 and TRBJ2-3; D may be TRBD1 or TRBD2 (5 bases each). The length of the CDR3 is 15 residues. Trimming pared 9 bases from V and 5 bases from J, leaving 21 bases between. Germline CDR1 is MNHEY and CDR2 is SVGAGI. Written as DNA, the CDR3 is TGTGCCAGGATCGGGACGGACTGGGCTGGAGATACGCAGTATTTT. This translates into CARIGTDWAGDTQYF.

V is TRBV6-6 and J is TRBJ1-1; no definite D call. There are 12 residues in the CDR3. Trimming stripped 6 bases from V and 2 bases from J, with 7 bases between. Germline V gives CDR1 MNHNY, CDR2 SVGAGI (reference sequence). As DNA, the CDR3 is TGTGCCAGCAGCCCGTCCAACACTGAAGCTTTCTTT. Its protein is CASSPSNTEAFF.

V gene TRBV11-1 combines with J gene TRBJ2-7; 7 nucleotides match TRBD1. This CDR3 has 14 amino acids. Per germline, CDR1 SGHAT and CDR2 FQDESV (reference sequence). Trimming cost V 2 bases and J 9 bases; bases outside gene matches: 10. This chain's CDR3 is CASSLQQQGDLQYF. For the CDR3, the DNA is TGTGCCAGCAGCTTACAGCAGCAGGGGGACCTGCAGTACTTC.

The gene calls are TRBV6-5 and TRBJ1-3; 10 bases match TRBD1. Per the germline V gene, CDR1 is MNHEY and CDR2 is SVGAGI. The V gene end was trimmed by 6 bases and the J gene end by 2 bases; junction bases not matched to a gene: 4. This CDR3 region has 15 residues. The DNA for the CDR3 is TGTGCCAGCAGACCAGGGACAGGGGCTGGAAACACCATATATTTT. Amino acid sequence: CASRPGTGAGNTIYF.

This clone was detected once. The CDR3 sequence: CASSLDAGDVYGYTF. The CDR3 DNA reads as TGTGCCAGCAGCTTGGACGCGGGTGATGTATATGGCTACACCTTC. This sequence joins TRBV5-4 and TRBJ1-2; no clear D. The V gene's germline CDR1 is SGHNT and CDR2 YYREEE (reference sequence). V lost 0 bases to trimming and J lost 5 bases, with 14 bases between them. The CDR3 extends over 15 amino acids.

The rearrangement uses TRBV27 and TRBJ1-5; 8 bases fit TRBD1. With V trimmed by 6 bases and J by 2 bases, 3 bases remained unmatched. The CDR3 covers 14 residues. The germline gives CDR1 MNHEY, CDR2 SMNVEV (reference sequence). CDR3 DNA: TGTGCCAGCAGCCAGGACAGGGGCAATCAGCCCCAGCATTTT. Protein sequence: CASSQDRGNQPQHF.

V usage is TRBV6-6 and J usage is TRBJ1-2; 9 bases agree with TRBD1. The CDR3 is 16 residues long. V lost 2 bases, J lost 7 bases, and 11 bases stayed unmatched. Germline V gene sequence: CDR1 MNHNY, CDR2 SVGAGI (reference sequence). CDR3 nucleotide sequence: TGTGCCAGCAGTTACGGCGGACAGGGGCCCCTGGGTGGCTACACCTTC. This encodes CASSYGGQGPLGGYTF.

The chain has TRBV11-3 and TRBJ1-3; tentative D call: TRBD1 (5 bases). Trimming cost V 5 bases and J 8 bases, with 19 bases left between them. The CDR3 has 15 residues. Germline V lookup: CDR1 SGHNT, CDR2 YENEEA. CDR3 region: CASSPGGGSQDTIYF. The CDR3 coding sequence is TGTGCCAGCAGCCCAGGTGGGGGGAGTCAAGACACCATATATTTT.

The rearrangement uses TRBV5-1 and TRBJ2-1; possibly TRBD1 for D (6 bases). Germline CDR1 and CDR2: SGHRS and YFSETQ. Deletions cut 0 bases from V and 6 bases from J, with 13 bases between. The CDR3 runs 15 residues. The CDR3 loop is CASSLGTVVINEQFF. CDR3 DNA sequence: TGCGCCAGCAGCTTGGGGACAGTGGTCATCAATGAGCAGTTCTTC.

The chain uses TRBV6-5 and TRBJ2-2; D unclear. V lost 5 bases to trimming and J lost 7 bases, with 11 bases between them. Germline V gene data show CDR1 as MNHEY and CDR2 as SVGAGI. The CDR3 runs to 13 residues. The CDR3 here is CASSLATGGELFF. CDR3 in DNA: TGTGCCAGCAGTCTGGCGACGGGCGGGGAGCTGTTTTTT.

In its sample, this clone was seen a few times. The chain uses TRBV7-9 and TRBJ1-6, with D unresolved. Germline V gene sequence: CDR1 SEHNR, CDR2 FQNEAQ (reference sequence). Trimming cost V 1 base and J 9 bases, with 13 bases left between them. CDR3 length equals 15 residues. CDR3: CASSLVSQSSSPLHF. CDR3 nucleotide sequence: TGTGCCAGCAGCTTAGTGAGTCAGTCGAGTTCACCCCTCCACTTT.

This clone was observed once. The chain recombines TRBV6-1 with TRBJ1-5; D possibly corresponds to TRBD1 (5 bases). The CDR3 is 15 residues long. Germline CDR1 and CDR2: MNHNS and SASEGT. Trimming left V 3 bases short and J 2 bases short, with 11 bases between. The DNA for the CDR3 is TGTGCCAGCAGTGAGGGGACGGTGGGCAATCAGCCCCAGCATTTT. The encoded protein is CASSEGTVGNQPQHF.